This passage covers 24 T cell receptor beta chains from one sample sequenced in a study of monozygotic twins with inflammatory bowel disease. TCRdb derives one entry per CDR3 protein from the 5' RACE reads, leaving out DNA. The sample includes roughly 90,000 distinct CDR3 sequences. The sequenced sample consisted of blood. These TCRs come from a human donor with ulcerative colitis or Crohn's disease, or a healthy co-twin of an affected twin (not recorded which).

This chain connects TRBV7-9 to TRBJ2-4. Germline CDR1 reads SEHNR; CDR2 reads FQNEAQ (reference sequence). This CDR3 is built from 14 residues. CDR3 sequence reads: CASSLDLIIHIQYF.

The genes are TRBV5-5 and TRBJ1-6; no DNA is available, so the TRBD1 call from TCRdb remains unchecked. This CDR3 is 15 amino acids long. Looked up from germline, CDR1 is SGHKS and CDR2 is YYEKEE (reference sequence). This CDR3 is CASSYLGGGLSPLHF. Full variable domain (missing parts from reference TRBV5-5 and TRBJ1-6): DAGVTQSPTHLIKTRGQQVTLRCSPISGHKSVSWYQQVLGQGPQFIFQYYEKEERGRGNFPDRFSARQFPNYSSELNVNALLLGDSALYLCASSYLGGGLSPLHFGNGTRLTVT.

The V call is TRBV2, the J call TRBJ2-7; the TCRdb call, TRBD1, lacks DNA for checking. Looked up from germline, CDR1 is SNHLY and CDR2 is FYNNEI. The CDR3 is 15 amino acids. CDR3 region: CASSEGDGPTYEQYF.

V is TRBV5-1 and J is TRBJ1-1. Germline CDR1 and CDR2: SGHRS and YFSETQ. This CDR3 region has 14 residues. The CDR3 here is CASSLDSLNTEAFF.

The chain uses TRBV7-2 and TRBJ2-1; lacking DNA, the TRBD1 call made by TCRdb goes unchecked. This CDR3 comprises 16 residues. CDR1 is SGHTA, CDR2 FQGNSA, per germline. The CDR3 sequence: CASSLRQGGDYNEQFF.

This chain joins TRBV24-1 and TRBJ1-5; TCRdb picks TRBD1, but there is no DNA to check that call. This CDR3 contains 14 residues. CDR1 is KGHDR, CDR2 SFDVKD, per germline. The CDR3 is CATSDGQGSQPQHF.

The V and J genes are TRBV4-1 and TRBJ2-3; the D call of TRBD1 rests on TCRdb alone, since no DNA is present to check it. From germline, CDR1 is MGHRA and CDR2 YSYEKL. The CDR3 contains 16 residues. This chain's CDR3 is CASSQVGRGITATQYF.

The rearrangement links TRBV7-6 to TRBJ2-3; TCRdb calls TRBD1, which cannot be checked without DNA. This CDR3 contains 15 residues. Looked up from germline, CDR1 is SGHVS and CDR2 is FNYEAQ. CDR3 in amino acids: CASSGGLTSTDTQYF.

The J gene is TRBJ2-3, the V gene TRBV20-1; TCRdb selects TRBD2, and the lack of DNA leaves this call unchecked. CDR1 is DFQATT, CDR2 SNEGSKA, per germline (reference sequence). This CDR3 has 15 amino acids. CDR3 loop: CSAFVLAGDGDTQYF.

The J gene is TRBJ2-5, the V gene TRBV2; with no DNA, the TCRdb D assignment of TRBD1 cannot be verified. Germline V gives CDR1 SNHLY, CDR2 FYNNEI. This CDR3 spans 13 amino acids. CDR3 residues: CASSPRRLETQYF. The variable domain in full, with the rest retrieved from reference TRBV2 and TRBJ2-5, is EPEVTQTPSHQVTQMGQEVILRCVPISNHLYFYWYRQILGQKVEFLVSFYNNEISEKSEIFDDQFSVERPDGSNFTLKIRSTKLEDSAMYFCASSPRRLETQYFGPGTRLLVL.

The CDR3 here is CASSAGESNSPLHF. This sequence joins TRBV27 and TRBJ1-6; there is no DNA to check the TCRdb D call of TRBD1. Germline CDR1 and CDR2: MNHEY and SMNVEV (reference sequence). The CDR3 spans 14 residues.

The chain uses TRBV5-6 and TRBJ2-1; TCRdb selects TRBD1, and the lack of DNA leaves this call unchecked. The length of the CDR3 is 15 residues. CDR1 is SGHDT, CDR2 YYEEEE, per germline. The CDR3 loop reads CASSFGDRGYNEQFF.

The chain uses TRBV10-2 and TRBJ1-1. This CDR3 has 11 residues. The germline CDR1 and CDR2 sequences are WSHSY and SAAADI. CDR3 residues: CASFANTEAFF.

The chain recombines TRBV6-2 or TRBV6-3 with TRBJ2-1; TCRdb's assignment of TRBD1 cannot be checked, as there is no DNA. The CDR3 sequence is 16 residues long. The V gene's germline CDR1 is MNHEY and CDR2 SVGEGT. CDR3 amino acids: CASLSFSGTGYNEQFF.

The J gene is TRBJ2-5, the V gene TRBV10-3; lacking DNA, the TRBD2 call made by TCRdb goes unchecked. The length of the CDR3 is 17 residues. Germline lookup yields CDR1 ENHRY and CDR2 SYGVKD. The CDR3: CAISGGERAANQETQYF.

The chain employs TRBV27 and TRBJ2-1; checking the TCRdb D call of TRBD2 is not possible without DNA. This CDR3 is 15 amino acids long. Germline values: CDR1 MNHEY, CDR2 SMNVEV (reference sequence). CDR3 region: CASSFFEGRPGLTFF.

The chain uses TRBV7-2 and TRBJ1-2. The CDR3 covers 14 residues. The germline V gene has CDR1 SGHTA and CDR2 FQGNSA. The CDR3: CASSLDRINYGYTF.

The chain couples TRBV18 to TRBJ2-5; the D call of TRBD2 rests on TCRdb alone, since no DNA is present to check it. Germline lookup yields CDR1 KGHSH and CDR2 LQKENI. The CDR3 has 15 residues. The CDR3 is CASSPNHSGVKTQYF.

The chain has TRBV7-8 and TRBJ2-2; with no DNA, the TCRdb D assignment of TRBD2 cannot be verified. Germline V CDR1 and CDR2: SGHVS, FQNEAQ. The CDR3 is 14 residues long. The CDR3 loop is CASPREVGGGELFF.

The V gene is TRBV15, the J gene TRBJ1-5; TCRdb selects TRBD1, and the lack of DNA leaves this call unchecked. There are 15 residues in the CDR3. Germline V gene sequence: CDR1 LNHNV, CDR2 YYDKDF (reference sequence). CDR3 in amino acids: CATSRDRGRNQPQHF.

The chain combines TRBV6-1 with TRBJ1-6. The CDR3 is made up of 11 amino acids. CDR1 MNHNS and CDR2 SASEGT come from the germline V gene. This CDR3 is CASSDSSPLHF.

The rearrangement links TRBV6-5 to TRBJ2-1. Germline loops: CDR1 MNHEY, CDR2 SVGAGI. This CDR3 has 14 amino acids. The CDR3 is CASSYSVLSIAQFF.

The genes are TRBV4-2 and TRBJ2-1; as DNA is missing, the TRBD2 call by TCRdb cannot be tested. CDR1 is LGHNA and CDR2 is YNFKEQ in the germline V gene. This CDR3 contains 16 residues. The CDR3 here is CASSQGRTDPYNEQFF.

The chain is built from TRBV5-1 and TRBJ1-2. CDR1 and CDR2 from the germline V gene are SGHRS and YFSETQ. The CDR3 is 13 amino acids. The CDR3 here is CASSRDGGNGYTF.